These T cell receptor beta chains were read from a single sample in a study of blood T cell repertoires in COVID-19. The table came from immunoSEQ multiplex PCR; TCRdb's copy has only in-frame clones and leaves some out. The repertoire consists of some 120,000 clones, with just under 85% occurring once and the leading ten covering around 13%. Sequencing input: peripheral blood. The receptors stem from a human donor in a cohort sampled during active COVID-19. The CDR3 runs from the conserved cysteine through the conserved F or W. The D gene is left open where the match is weak. A row's size may be missing; if present it is once, few, many or a size class.

D: NA; J: TRBJ1-1; size: NA; V: TRBV30; DNA: TGTGCCTGGAGTGTCAACAGGCGCACTGAAGCTTTCTTT; CDR3: CAWSVNRRTEAFF
D: TRBD2; J: TRBJ2-1; size: NA; V: TRBV27; DNA: TGTGCCAGCAGTACAATGGGACTAGCGGGGGGGCGGCAGTTCTTC; CDR3: CASSTMGLAGGRQFF
D: TRBD2; J: TRBJ2-5; size: once; V: TRBV5-1; DNA: TGCGCCAGCAGCTTGAATCAGAGCGGGGTGAACCAAGAGACCCAGTACTTC; CDR3: CASSLNQSGVNQETQYF
D: NA; J: TRBJ1-2; size: NA; V: TRBV13; DNA: TGTGCCAGCCACAGGAAAGTTAACTATGGCTACACCTTC; CDR3: CASHRKVNYGYTF
D: TRBD2; J: TRBJ2-7; size: NA; V: TRBV5-4; DNA: TGTGCCAGCAGCTTAGCGGGGGCTCCCTACGAGCAGTACTTC; CDR3: CASSLAGAPYEQYF
D: NA; J: TRBJ2-3; size: NA; V: TRBV5-1; DNA: TGCGCCAGCAGCTCTTCGAGTCGGAGCACAGATACGCAGTATTTT; CDR3: CASSSSSRSTDTQYF
D: TRBD1; J: TRBJ1-2; size: NA; V: TRBV2; DNA: TGTGCCAGCAGCCCTGACAGGGGGCAGGATGGTTACACCTTC; CDR3: CASSPDRGQDGYTF
D: NA; J: TRBJ2-2; size: NA; V: TRBV6-4; DNA: TGTGCCAGCAGCCAACTCCTCAACACCGGGGAGCTGTTTTTT; CDR3: CASSQLLNTGELFF
D: TRBD1; J: TRBJ2-3; size: once; V: TRBV29-1; DNA: TGCAGCGTTGAGCGGACAGGGGGCACAGATACGCAGTATTTT; CDR3: CSVERTGGTDTQYF
D: TRBD2; J: TRBJ2-7; size: few; V: TRBV5-1; DNA: TGCGCCCGCAGCTTGGCGGGCGGGGGGGCGAAGGAGCAGTACTTC; CDR3: CARSLAGGGAKEQYF
D: NA; J: TRBJ1-4; size: NA; V: TRBV6-6; DNA: TGTGCCAGCAGTTACCGACCCGGAGGGGGGGAGGAAAAACTGTTTTTT; CDR3: CASSYRPGGGEEKLFF
D: TRBD2; J: TRBJ2-1; size: NA; V: TRBV20-1; DNA: TGCAGTGCTAGTCCCCCGGGGGGGCCGGTCGATGAGCAGTTCTTC; CDR3: CSASPPGGPVDEQFF
D: TRBD2; J: TRBJ2-6; size: NA; V: TRBV5-6; DNA: TGTGCCAGCAGCCCCTTTACGGGGGGGGGCTCTGGGGCCAACGTCCTGACTTTC; CDR3: CASSPFTGGGSGANVLTF
D: TRBD1; J: TRBJ1-2; size: NA; V: TRBV5-1; DNA: TGCGCCAGCAGCTTTGGACAGGGGGCGTCGGGAGGCTACACCTTC; CDR3: CASSFGQGASGGYTF
D: TRBD2; J: TRBJ2-7; size: NA; V: TRBV9; DNA: TGTGCCAGCAGCGTAACGGCGGGGGGGCCGGGTGAGCAGTACTTC; CDR3: CASSVTAGGPGEQYF
D: NA; J: TRBJ2-7; size: NA; V: TRBV5-4; DNA: TGTGCCAGCAGCTCAACCGAGAGCGAGCAGTACTTC; CDR3: CASSSTESEQYF
D: NA; J: TRBJ2-2; size: NA; V: TRBV7-2; DNA: TGTGCCAGCAGCTTACTTCTGGCCACCGGGGAGCTGTTTTTT; CDR3: CASSLLLATGELFF
D: NA; J: TRBJ2-3; size: NA; V: TRBV11-3; DNA: TGTGCCAGCAGCCCCTTAGGGGGGGCCTCCACAGATACGCAGTATTTT; CDR3: CASSPLGGASTDTQYF
D: TRBD1; J: TRBJ2-1; size: NA; V: TRBV5-8; DNA: TGTGCCAGCAGCTTGGGGGGACAGGTGATCCTCAATGAGCAGTTCTTC; CDR3: CASSLGGQVILNEQFF
D: NA; J: TRBJ1-5; size: few; V: TRBV23-1; DNA: TGCGCCAGCAGTCAATCGCCCAGATATCAGCCCCAGCATTTT; CDR3: CASSQSPRYQPQHF
D: TRBD1; J: TRBJ1-5; size: NA; V: TRBV18; DNA: TGTGCCAGCTCACCCGGACAGGGCAATCAGCCCCAGCATTTT; CDR3: CASSPGQGNQPQHF
D: NA; J: TRBJ2-3; size: NA; V: TRBV6-1; DNA: TGTGCCAGCAGTGAAATCGGGGGAAGCACAGATACGCAGTATTTT; CDR3: CASSEIGGSTDTQYF
D: NA; J: TRBJ2-5; size: once; V: TRBV7-9; DNA: TGTGCCAGCAGCTCTAGGTACCACCAAGAGACCCAGTACTTC; CDR3: CASSSRYHQETQYF
D: NA; J: TRBJ2-7; size: NA; V: TRBV5-1; DNA: TGCGCCAGCAGCTCCAGGGGGGTGGGGTACGAGCAGTACTTC; CDR3: CASSSRGVGYEQYF
D: NA; J: TRBJ2-5; size: NA; V: TRBV27; DNA: TGTGCCAGCAGTCCCACCCGGGGGTCTCCGTACCAAGAGACCCAGTACTTC; CDR3: CASSPTRGSPYQETQYF
D: TRBD1; J: TRBJ1-1; size: NA; V: TRBV7-8; DNA: TGTGCCAGCAGCTCCTCAGGGGGTCGGACTGAAGCTTTCTTT; CDR3: CASSSSGGRTEAFF
D: NA; J: TRBJ1-1; size: NA; V: TRBV5-4; DNA: TGTGCCAGCAGCTTGACAGGGATGAACACTGAAGCTTTCTTT; CDR3: CASSLTGMNTEAFF
D: NA; J: TRBJ2-1; size: NA; V: TRBV7-9; DNA: TGTGCCAGCAGCTTACGAGGCCCCAATGAGCAGTTCTTC; CDR3: CASSLRGPNEQFF
D: TRBD1; J: TRBJ1-2; size: NA; V: TRBV2; DNA: TGTGCCAGCAGTGGGGACAGATATGGCTACACCTTC; CDR3: CASSGDRYGYTF
D: NA; J: TRBJ1-2; size: NA; V: TRBV7-3; DNA: TGTGCCAGCAGCTTTTGTAAGGACAGAAGATATGGCTACACCTTC; CDR3: CASSFCKDRRYGYTF
D: TRBD2; J: TRBJ2-3; size: NA; V: TRBV9; DNA: TGTGCCAGCAGCGCCAAGGGGACGGGGGGGCCCACAGATACGCAGTATTTT; CDR3: CASSAKGTGGPTDTQYF
D: NA; J: TRBJ2-7; size: once; V: TRBV7-9; DNA: TGTGCCAGCAGCTTAGATCACTACGAGCAGTACTTC; CDR3: CASSLDHYEQYF
D: TRBD1; J: TRBJ1-1; size: NA; V: TRBV19; DNA: TGTGCCAGTAGTTACAGGGGAGGCACTGAAGCTTTCTTT; CDR3: CASSYRGGTEAFF
D: NA; J: TRBJ1-6; size: NA; V: TRBV6-5; DNA: TGTGCCAGCAGTTACTCACCGGGTTCACCCCTCCACTTT; CDR3: CASSYSPGSPLHF
D: NA; J: TRBJ1-1; size: few; V: TRBV18; DNA: TGTGCCAGCTCCCCGGTCGGACAGAGGAACACTGAAGCTTTCTTT; CDR3: CASSPVGQRNTEAFF
D: TRBD1; J: TRBJ1-3; size: NA; V: TRBV19; DNA: TGTGCCAGTAGTACGCGACAGGGCCCGGCGGAAAAAAACACCATATATTTT; CDR3: CASSTRQGPAEKNTIYF
D: NA; J: TRBJ1-2; size: once; V: TRBV5-1; DNA: TGCGCCAGCAGCTTGGACAGCTATGGCTACACCTTC; CDR3: CASSLDSYGYTF
D: TRBD1; J: TRBJ1-2; size: NA; V: TRBV5-1; DNA: TGCGCCAGCAGCTTGGCACCGGGACAGACTAACTATGGCTACACCTTC; CDR3: CASSLAPGQTNYGYTF
D: TRBD1; J: TRBJ1-6; size: once; V: TRBV6-6; DNA: TGTGCCAGCAGTCCAACTTCCCGACAGGGGAATAATTCACCCCTCCACTTT; CDR3: CASSPTSRQGNNSPLHF
D: NA; J: TRBJ1-1; size: few; V: TRBV5-6; DNA: TGTGCCAGCAGCTTATTGAGGATAACGAACACTGAAGCTTTCTTT; CDR3: CASSLLRITNTEAFF
D: TRBD1; J: TRBJ1-1; size: NA; V: TRBV9; DNA: TGTGCCAGCAGCCACTCGAGGACAGGGGTAACTGAAGCTTTCTTT; CDR3: CASSHSRTGVTEAFF
D: TRBD1; J: TRBJ1-1; size: NA; V: TRBV10-1; DNA: TGCGCCAGCAGTCTTGGGACAGCCACTGAAGCTTTCTTT; CDR3: CASSLGTATEAFF
D: NA; J: TRBJ1-2; size: few; V: TRBV6-6; DNA: TGTGCCAGCACCAAAGACAGAGCCTACTCCCGCGGCTACACCTTC; CDR3: CASTKDRAYSRGYTF
D: TRBD2; J: TRBJ2-7; size: NA; V: TRBV9; DNA: TGTGCCAGCAGCGTAGATAGCGGGGGGACCAGGCCGGGGTACGAGCAGTACTTC; CDR3: CASSVDSGGTRPGYEQYF
D: NA; J: TRBJ2-7; size: NA; V: TRBV27; DNA: TGTGCCAGCACGTATTCAGGATCCTACGAGCAGTACTTC; CDR3: CASTYSGSYEQYF
D: TRBD1; J: TRBJ1-1; size: once; V: TRBV3-1/TRBV3-2; DNA: TGTGCCAGCAGCCAGACAGGGAGCTTAGCTTTCTTT; CDR3: CASSQTGSLAFF
D: TRBD1; J: TRBJ2-1; size: NA; V: TRBV9; DNA: TGTGCCAGCAGCACGACTGACAGGGTTGTAAGGGAGCAGTTCTTC; CDR3: CASSTTDRVVREQFF
D: TRBD2; J: TRBJ2-3; size: NA; V: TRBV28; DNA: TGTGCCAGCAGTTCTTGGACTAGCGGCACAGATACGCAGTATTTT; CDR3: CASSSWTSGTDTQYF
D: TRBD1; J: TRBJ2-5; size: few; V: TRBV6-1; DNA: TGTGCCAGCAGTGAAAGGCGGAGGACAGGGCATCAAGAGACCCAGTACTTC; CDR3: CASSERRRTGHQETQYF
D: TRBD1; J: TRBJ2-7; size: NA; V: TRBV19; DNA: TGTGCCAGTAGTATTGGACAGGGGAGCTCCTACGAGCAGTACTTC; CDR3: CASSIGQGSSYEQYF
D: NA; J: TRBJ1-1; size: NA; V: TRBV5-6; DNA: TGTGCCAGCAGCATTCAGGGAAGGACGAACACTGAAGCTTTCTTT; CDR3: CASSIQGRTNTEAFF
D: TRBD1; J: TRBJ1-5; size: few; V: TRBV2; DNA: TGTGCCAGCAGTGAAGCGACAGGGGGCAGTCAGCCCCAGCATTTT; CDR3: CASSEATGGSQPQHF
D: NA; J: TRBJ1-1; size: NA; V: TRBV28; DNA: TGTGCCAGCAGTTTACCTGGGCAAGGTGAAGCTTTCTTT; CDR3: CASSLPGQGEAFF